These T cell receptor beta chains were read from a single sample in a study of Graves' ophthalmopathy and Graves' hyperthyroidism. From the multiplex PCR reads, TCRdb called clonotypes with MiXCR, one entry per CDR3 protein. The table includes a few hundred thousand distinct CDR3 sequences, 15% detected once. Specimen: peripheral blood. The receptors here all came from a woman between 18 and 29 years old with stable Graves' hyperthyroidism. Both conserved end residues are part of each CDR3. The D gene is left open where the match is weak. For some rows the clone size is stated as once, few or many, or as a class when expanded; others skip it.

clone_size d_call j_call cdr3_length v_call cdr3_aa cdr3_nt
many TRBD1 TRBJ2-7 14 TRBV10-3 CAISESGTESEQYF TGTGCCATCAGTGAGTCGGGGACAGAGAGCGAGCAGTACTTC
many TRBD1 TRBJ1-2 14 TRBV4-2 CASSQTRQGAGYTF TGTGCCAGCAGCCAAACACGACAGGGGGCCGGCTACACCTTC
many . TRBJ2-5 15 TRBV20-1 CSARDPRLWQETQYF TGCAGTGCTAGAGACCCGAGGTTGTGGCAAGAGACCCAGTACTTC
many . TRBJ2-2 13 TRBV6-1 CASTMGPAGELFF TGTGCCAGCACCATGGGCCCAGCCGGGGAGCTGTTTTTT
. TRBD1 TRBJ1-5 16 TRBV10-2 CASSSKGQGFWQPQHF TGCGCCAGCAGCTCGAAGGGACAGGGATTTTGGCAGCCCCAGCATTTT
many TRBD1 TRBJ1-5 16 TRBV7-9 CASSPTGQGAGQPQHF TGTGCCAGCAGCCCGACGGGACAGGGGGCAGGTCAGCCCCAGCATTTT
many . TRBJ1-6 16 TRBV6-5 CASSYSIGPTDSPLHF TGTGCCAGCAGTTACTCGATCGGTCCCACCGATTCACCCCTCCACTTT
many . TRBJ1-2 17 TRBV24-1 CATSELQAGTAKGGYTF TGTGCCACCAGTGAGCTCCAGGCAGGGACTGCCAAGGGAGGCTACACCTTC
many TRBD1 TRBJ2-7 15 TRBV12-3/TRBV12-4 CASSFGQGGTYEQYF TGTGCCAGCAGTTTCGGACAGGGGGGGACCTACGAGCAGTACTTC
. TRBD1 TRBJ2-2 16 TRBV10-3 CATLQRQGVRTGELFF TGTGCCACGCTTCAAAGACAGGGGGTGCGCACCGGGGAGCTGTTTTTT
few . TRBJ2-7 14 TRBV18 CASSPIATAYEQYF TGTGCCAGCTCACCAATCGCGACGGCCTACGAGCAGTACTTC
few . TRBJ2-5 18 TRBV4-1 CASSQEFETGGGPETQYF TGCGCCAGCAGCCAAGAATTCGAGACAGGTGGAGGTCCAGAGACCCAGTACTTC
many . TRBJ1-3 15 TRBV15 CATSSRTVSGNTIYF TGTGCCACCAGCAGTCGGACGGTCTCTGGAAACACCATATATTTT
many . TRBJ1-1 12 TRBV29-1 CSVDTVGTEAFF TGCAGCGTGGACACGGTGGGCACTGAAGCTTTCTTT
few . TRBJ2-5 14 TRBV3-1 CASSQKSWTVTQYF TGTGCCAGCAGCCAAAAAAGTTGGACGGTGACCCAGTACTTC
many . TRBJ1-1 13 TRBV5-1 CASSLATGYEAFF TGCGCCAGCAGCTTGGCAACAGGATATGAAGCTTTCTTT
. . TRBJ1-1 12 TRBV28 CATTTGNTEAFF TGTGCCACAACGACCGGGAACACTGAAGCTTTCTTT
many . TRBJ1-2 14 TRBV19 CASSMPAINYGYTF TGTGCCAGTAGTATGCCTGCGATTAACTATGGCTACACCTTC
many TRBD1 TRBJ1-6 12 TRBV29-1 CSGTGRNSPLHF TGCAGCGGGACAGGGAGGAATTCACCCCTCCACTTT
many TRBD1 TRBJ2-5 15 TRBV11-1 CASSSSRDRGETQYF TGTGCCAGCAGCTCGTCCCGGGACAGGGGAGAGACCCAGTACTTC
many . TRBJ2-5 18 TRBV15 CATSRDRNHRVNIKTQYF TGTGCCACCAGCAGAGATAGAAATCACCGTGTTAATATTAAGACCCAGTACTTC
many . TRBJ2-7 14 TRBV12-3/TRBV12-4 CASSRPVTGNEQYF TGTGCCAGCTCCCGACCGGTAACGGGAAACGAGCAGTACTTC
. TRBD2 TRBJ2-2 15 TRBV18 CASSQGLAATGELFF TGTGCCAGCTCACAGGGACTAGCGGCCACCGGGGAGCTGTTTTTT
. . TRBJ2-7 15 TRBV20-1 CSARDLQGGSYEQYF TGCAGTGCTAGAGATCTACAGGGTGGTTCCTACGAGCAGTACTTC
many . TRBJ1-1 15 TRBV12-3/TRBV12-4 CASRFSRGRNTEAFF TGTGCCAGCCGTTTCTCCAGGGGACGGAACACTGAAGCTTTCTTT
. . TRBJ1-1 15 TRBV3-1 CASSQQNSRNTEAFF TGTGCCAGCAGCCAACAGAACTCCCGGAACACTGAAGCTTTCTTT
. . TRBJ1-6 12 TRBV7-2 CASSFSRSPLHF TGTGCCAGCAGCTTTAGTCGTTCACCCCTCCACTTT
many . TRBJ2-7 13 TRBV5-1 CASSLDWRYEQYF TGCGCCAGCAGCCTGGACTGGAGATACGAGCAGTACTTC
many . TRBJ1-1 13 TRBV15 CATSRDPSAEAFF TGTGCCACCAGCAGAGACCCTTCCGCTGAAGCTTTCTTT